One sample yielded the 25 T cell receptor beta chains listed below, sequenced in a study of chemoradiotherapy in HPV16-positive cancers. TCRdb keeps only in-frame clones here, not all; method: immunoSEQ multiplex PCR. In the table there are 1,700 or so clones, around 78% of which are singletons. This sample comprised tumor tissue, obtained from a patient who underwent chemoradiotherapy. Receptor source: a human donor with HPV-associated anogenital cancer.

This clone was found a few times. The chain carries TRBV19 and TRBJ2-2; 10 nucleotides agree with TRBD1. Trimming cost V 5 bases and J 7 bases; bases outside gene matches: 7. This CDR3 is built from 15 residues. The germline V gene has CDR1 LNHDA and CDR2 SQIVND (reference sequence). CDR3 nucleotide sequence: TGTGCCAGTAGTCCAGAGACAGGGGGCTACGGGGAGCTGTTTTTT. Residues: CASSPETGGYGELFF.

In its sample, this clone was seen a few times. V is TRBV10-2 and J is TRBJ1-5; 9 positions match TRBD1. J gave up 6 bases and V 8 bases, and 5 bases lay outside the gene matches. CDR1 and CDR2 (germline): WSHSY, SAAADI. The CDR3 contains 13 residues. In DNA, the CDR3 is TGCGCCAGCGGATGGACAGGGGCTCAGCCCCAGCATTTT. Translated, it gives CASGWTGAQPQHF.

The chain has TRBV9 and TRBJ2-2; 9 nucleotides line up with TRBD1. The germline gives CDR1 SGDLS, CDR2 YYNGEE. V shed 0 bases, J shed 6 bases, and the junction held 6 bases outside the gene matches. The CDR3 is 16 amino acids. CDR3 sequence: CASSVEGTGPAGELFF. In DNA form, the CDR3 reads TGTGCCAGCAGCGTAGAAGGGACAGGGCCCGCCGGGGAGCTGTTTTTT.

The rearrangement links TRBV28 to TRBJ2-1, with a possible D match to TRBD2 (6 bases). This CDR3 comprises 15 residues. Germline CDR1 MDHEN, CDR2 SYDVKM. The V gene lost 4 bases and the J gene lost 9 bases, with 19 bases spanning the gap. The CDR3 bases are TGTGCCAGCAGTTCCCCGCAGTTGGAGGGAGGTGAGCAGTTCTTC. Translated: CASSSPQLEGGEQFF.

The chain is built from TRBV15 and TRBJ2-3; 13 bases match TRBD2. Germline-derived CDR1 and CDR2 are LNHNV and YYDKDF (reference sequence). This CDR3 has 16 residues. The junction had 8 bases not matched to a gene; V was cut back by 5 bases and J by 6 bases. CDR3 bases: TGTGCCACCAGCTACCCCGGGACTAGCGGGGCCGATACGCAGTATTTT. It is translated as CATSYPGTSGADTQYF.

The rearrangement joins TRBV7-9 to TRBJ2-7; D remains ambiguous. V dropped 1 base and J dropped 0 bases, with 7 bases sitting between them. The CDR3 sequence is 14 residues long. Germline assignment: CDR1 SEHNR and CDR2 FQNEAQ (reference sequence). The CDR3 region has the DNA TGTGCCAGCAGCTTAGGCAGGTTCTCCTACGAGCAGTACTTC. It specifies CASSLGRFSYEQYF.

J is TRBJ1-3 and V is TRBV7-9; D is possibly TRBD1 (5 bases). This CDR3 has 16 residues. Germline lookup yields CDR1 SEHNR and CDR2 FQNEAQ (reference sequence). Trimming stripped 5 bases from V and 2 bases from J, with 16 bases between. The CDR3: CASSPGSGTPGNTIYF. CDR3 nucleotides: TGTGCCAGCAGCCCGGGAAGTGGGACCCCTGGAAACACCATATATTTT.

This chain links TRBV7-2 with TRBJ2-1; D perhaps matches TRBD1 (5 bases). V lost 1 base to trimming and J lost 12 bases, with 13 bases between them. The CDR3 loop spans 13 amino acids. From germline, CDR1 is SGHTA and CDR2 FQGNSA. The CDR3 nucleotides are TGTGCCAGCAGCTTAGGGGGCAATGACGGGCAGTTCTTC. Protein product: CASSLGGNDGQFF. The complete variable domain, with remaining parts taken from reference TRBV7-2 and TRBJ2-1, reads GAGVSQSPSNKVTEKGKDVELRCDPISGHTALYWYRQSLGQGLEFLIYFQGNSAPDKSGLPSDRFSAERTGGSVSTLTIQRTQQEDSAVYLCASSLGGNDGQFFGPGTRLTVL.

This rearrangement joins TRBV5-6 to TRBJ2-5; 8 positions agree with TRBD1. Germline CDR1 SGHDT, CDR2 YYEEEE. The junction had 6 bases not matched to a gene; V was cut back by 3 bases and J by 5 bases. CDR3 length: 14 amino acids. The CDR3 loop is CASSSLTGVETQYF. CDR3 sequence (DNA): TGTGCCAGCAGCTCATTGACAGGGGTCGAGACCCAGTACTTC.

As DNA, the CDR3 is TGTGCCACCAGCAGAGGTGGGGGGCTTGAGACCCAGTACTTC. Translating it yields CATSRGGGLETQYF. The rearrangement uses TRBV15 and TRBJ2-5; perhaps D is TRBD1 or TRBD2 (6 bases each). From germline, CDR1 is LNHNV and CDR2 YYDKDF (reference sequence). The CDR3 contains 14 residues. The V and J ends lost 1 base and 5 bases respectively, with 11 bases between them.

The genes are TRBV4-2 and TRBJ1-1; no clear D. The CDR3 contains 15 residues. Germline V gives CDR1 LGHNA, CDR2 YNFKEQ. Trimming left V 4 bases short and J 4 bases short, with 16 bases between. CDR3 bases: TGTGCCAGCAGCCTAAAGGGTGGAGGACCCACTGAAGCTTTCTTT. Encoded protein: CASSLKGGGPTEAFF.

The V and J genes are TRBV7-2 and TRBJ1-2, with D possibly being TRBD1 (5 bases). The CDR3 is 15 amino acids. Germline V gene data show CDR1 as SGHTA and CDR2 as FQGNSA. The V end lost 5 bases, the J end lost 2 bases, and 15 bases lay between the germline ends. The CDR3 protein is CASSPDRGGNYGYTF. DNA of the CDR3: TGTGCCAGCAGCCCGGACCGGGGGGGAAACTATGGCTACACCTTC.

This chain uses TRBV11-1 with TRBJ1-1, with TRBD1 as a possible D gene (6 bases). The V gene's germline CDR1 is SGHAT and CDR2 FQDESV (reference sequence). V lost 3 bases, J lost 11 bases, and 16 bases lay in between. This CDR3 has 13 amino acids. The CDR3 reads CASSFRGSLGAFF. CDR3 sequence (DNA): TGTGCCAGCAGCTTCAGGGGCTCCCTAGGGGCTTTCTTT. The variable domain in full, with the rest retrieved from reference TRBV11-1 and TRBJ1-1, is EAEVAQSPRYKITEKSQAVAFWCDPISGHATLYWYRQILGQGPELLVQFQDESVVDDSQLPKDRFSAERLKGVDSTLKIQPAELGDSAMYLCASSFRGSLGAFFGQGTRLTVV.

On this clone itself: Germline and junction disagree at one end, which may indicate a read error. The genes are TRBV28 and TRBJ1-2; 7 positions agree with TRBD1. CDR3 length: 11 residues. Germline V lookup: CDR1 MDHEN, CDR2 SYDVKM. The CDR3: CAGRGNYGYTF. The CDR3 bases are TGTGCCGGCAGGGGGAACTATGGCTACACCTTC.

This sequence joins TRBV11-3 and TRBJ2-1; 7 bases match TRBD1. J lost 5 bases, V lost 4 bases, and 2 bases had no gene match. CDR1 and CDR2 from the germline V gene are SGHNT and YENEEA. The CDR3 has 13 residues. CDR3 sequence: CASSSGTDNEQFF. CDR3 DNA: TGTGCCAGCAGCTCCGGGACAGACAATGAGCAGTTCTTC. The full variable domain, completed using reference TRBV11-3 and TRBJ2-1, is EAGVVQSPRYKIIEKKQPVAFWCNPISGHNTLYWYLQNLGQGPELLIRYENEEAVDDSQLPKDRFSAERLKGVDSTLKIQPAELGDSAVYLCASSSGTDNEQFFGPGTRLTVL.

The V and J genes are TRBV11-3 and TRBJ2-2, with 7 bases matching TRBD2. V lost 5 bases to trimming and J lost 0 bases; unmatched junction nucleotides: 6. CDR3 size: 16 residues. Germline V CDR1 and CDR2: SGHNT, YENEEA. The CDR3 loop reads CASSPGGLTNTGELFF. The CDR3 nucleotides read TGTGCCAGCAGCCCCGGGGGACTAACGAACACCGGGGAGCTGTTTTTT.

The V call is TRBV6-5, the J call TRBJ1-1; D uncertain. V shed 2 bases and J shed 0 bases, with 10 bases lying between them. The germline V gene has CDR1 MNHEY and CDR2 SVGAGI. The CDR3 sequence is 15 residues long. In nucleotides, the CDR3 is TGTGCCAGCAGTTACGGCGTACCTTTGAACACTGAAGCTTTCTTT. Its protein is CASSYGVPLNTEAFF.

This clone was observed a single time. Here the CDR3 reads CASSQTRGTNQPQHF. CDR3 bases: TGTGCCAGCAGCCAGACACGGGGTACGAATCAGCCCCAGCATTTT. V usage is TRBV7-8 and J usage is TRBJ1-5; no reliable D call. With 5 bases removed from V and 4 bases from J, the gap between germline ends came to 15 bases. CDR1 and CDR2 (germline): SGHVS, FQNEAQ. The CDR3 is 15 amino acids.

This sequence joins TRBV4-2 and TRBJ1-2; no definite D call. With 4 bases removed from V and 6 bases from J, the gap between germline ends came to 21 bases. The germline CDR1 and CDR2 sequences are LGHNA and YNFKEQ. The CDR3 runs to 16 residues. CDR3 residues: CASSLNAGNGYHGYTF. The CDR3 bases are TGTGCCAGCAGCCTGAACGCCGGGAACGGGTATCATGGCTACACCTTC.

V usage is TRBV10-1 and J usage is TRBJ2-3, with D possibly TRBD1 on 5 matching bases. Trimming took off 3 bases at V and 3 bases at J, with 13 bases between the two ends. Germline lookup yields CDR1 WNHNN and CDR2 SYGVQD (reference sequence). The CDR3 contains 15 residues. The DNA of the CDR3 is TGCGCCAGCAGTGATTTTAGGGGTAGGACAGATACGCAGTATTTT. Residues: CASSDFRGRTDTQYF.

The chain uses TRBV7-6 and TRBJ1-5, with TRBD1 identical over 10 bases. V lost 1 base to trimming and J lost 0 bases; unmatched junction nucleotides: 12. CDR3 length: 20 amino acids. The germline gives CDR1 SGHVS, CDR2 FNYEAQ. CDR3 loop: CASSLEPPGQGRFSNQPQHF. The CDR3 DNA is TGTGCCAGCAGCTTAGAACCACCGGGACAGGGGAGGTTTAGCAATCAGCCCCAGCATTTT. Full variable domain (missing parts from reference TRBV7-6 and TRBJ1-5): GAGVSQSPRYKVTKRGQDVALRCDPISGHVSLYWYRQALGQGPEFLTYFNYEAQQDKSGLPNDRFSAERPEGSISTLTIQRTEQRDSAMYRCASSLEPPGQGRFSNQPQHFGDGTRLSIL.

The chain joins TRBV7-3 to TRBJ2-7; 12 nucleotides agree with TRBD1. CDR1 SGHTA and CDR2 FQGTGA come from the germline V gene. J lost 6 bases, V lost 5 bases, and 20 bases had no gene match. The CDR3 has 19 amino acids. This CDR3 reads CASSHFLTTGTGGYFEQYF. In nucleotides, the CDR3 is TGTGCCAGCAGCCATTTCCTCACCACCGGGACAGGGGGCTACTTCGAGCAGTACTTC.

The count of this clone is one. This rearrangement joins TRBV5-1 to TRBJ1-1; 7 nucleotides line up with TRBD1. The CDR3 is 14 residues long. CDR1 is SGHRS, CDR2 YFSETQ, per germline. V lost 4 bases, J lost 1 base, and 4 bases stayed unmatched. The DNA of the CDR3 is TGCGCCAGCAGCCCGGGACAGCGGAACACTGAAGCTTTCTTT. As protein: CASSPGQRNTEAFF.

CDR3: CASSQVQGAGANVLTF. The CDR3 DNA reads TGTGCCAGCAGCCAAGTTCAGGGAGCCGGGGCCAACGTCCTGACTTTC. The chain has TRBV4-2 and TRBJ2-6; the D call may be TRBD1 or TRBD2 (5 bases each). The germline V gene encodes CDR1 LGHNA and CDR2 YNFKEQ. The CDR3 is made up of 16 amino acids. V was shortened by 1 base and J by 4 bases, with 11 bases between the two germline ends.

CDR3 nucleotides: TGTGCCAGCAGTTTGCGGCGGATGAACACCGGGGAGCTGTTTTTT. Protein product: CASSLRRMNTGELFF. V is TRBV27 and J is TRBJ2-2; D is unclear. The CDR3 spans 15 residues. The V end was cut by 3 bases, the J end by 1 base, with 9 bases between. Germline CDR1 MNHEY, CDR2 SMNVEV (reference sequence).